This entry lists 14 T cell receptor beta chains sequenced from one sample in a study of breast tumors, draining lymph nodes, adjacent tissues. In TCRdb, the multiplex PCR reads were re-called with MiXCR into one record per CDR3 protein. The sample contains 83,000 or so distinct CDR3 sequences, roughly 20% of which appear only once. The lymph nodes were axillary draining lymph nodes from breast cancer patients. The sequencing input was axillary lymph node tissue. These TCRs come from a female donor with breast cancer. Some clones in this sample may be carry-over from other donors' samples.

This clonotype has a count of ten or more. J is TRBJ2-2 and V is TRBV10-3; the match to TRBD2 covers 10 bases. This CDR3 is built from 15 residues. V lost 5 bases and J lost 4; bases outside the gene matches: 4. Germline lookup yields CDR1 ENHRY and CDR2 SYGVKD. CDR3 coding DNA: TGTGCCATCAGTCCCCCTAGCGGGAGCACCGGGGAGCTGTTTTTT. As protein: CAISPPSGSTGELFF.

This clonotype showed up many times. The chain links TRBV5-8 to TRBJ2-2, with D possibly TRBD1 on 5 matching bases. Germline loops: CDR1 SGHTS, CDR2 YDEGEE. This CDR3 is 14 amino acids long. The V and J ends lost 4 bases and 5 bases respectively, with 12 bases between them. The CDR3 here is CASSRGRETGELFF. CDR3 nucleotides: TGTGCCAGCAGCAGGGGAAGGGAAACCGGGGAGCTGTTTTTT.

This clonotype appeared many times. The V gene is TRBV20-1, the J gene TRBJ2-7, with TRBD1 matching 11 bases. CDR3 length: 13 residues. Germline assignment: CDR1 DFQATT and CDR2 SNEGSKA (reference sequence). This CDR3 reads CRIAGQGAYEQYF. The CDR3 nucleotides are TGCAGAATTGCGGGACAGGGGGCCTACGAGCAGTACTTC.

This clonotype was seen ten or more times. The rearrangement joins TRBV25-1 to TRBJ1-2, with D uncertain. The CDR3 runs to 14 residues. Germline V lookup: CDR1 MGHDK, CDR2 SYGVNS. V lost 3 bases and J 6 bases, leaving 14 bases between the germline ends. The CDR3 sequence: CASSDFWAGDGYTF. The CDR3 DNA is TGTGCCAGCAGTGATTTTTGGGCAGGCGATGGCTACACCTTC.

The DNA of the CDR3 is TGCGCCAGCAGCCAAGACGGCGGAGTGGGGGCCAAAAACATTCAGTACTTC. As protein: CASSQDGGVGAKNIQYF. The V and J genes are TRBV5-1 and TRBJ2-4; D is unclear. Germline V gene lookup returns CDR1 SGHRS and CDR2 YFSETQ. There are 17 residues in the CDR3. The V and J ends lost 4 bases and 1 base respectively, with 18 bases between them.

This clonotype was seen ten or more times. V is TRBV7-3 and J is TRBJ2-2; D is ambiguous. V lost 10 bases, J lost 6 bases, and 18 bases lay in between. The CDR3 contains 14 residues. CDR1 is SGHTA, CDR2 FQGTGA, per germline. The CDR3 sequence: CATKPGGEAGELFF. The DNA of the CDR3 is TGTGCCACCAAACCCGGCGGAGAGGCCGGGGAGCTGTTTTTT.

The CDR3 sequence is CASSGRNTEAFF. In nucleotides, the CDR3 is TGTGCCAGTAGTGGCAGGAACACTGAAGCTTTCTTT. The chain couples TRBV19 to TRBJ1-1; D gene ambiguous. Germline V gene data show CDR1 as LNHDA and CDR2 as SQIVND (reference sequence). This CDR3 is 12 amino acids long. V lost 5 bases to trimming and J lost 1 base, with 5 bases between them.

With respect to this clonotype: A much more abundant neighbour one base away suggests this may be a read error. The missing conserved phenylalanine or tryptophan at the end of this CDR3 makes a read error likely. This chain joins TRBV6-1 and TRBJ1-2, with a weak D call TRBD1 (5 bases). Trimming removed 5 bases at V and 3 bases at J, with 13 bases between. The CDR3 contains 14 residues. Per the germline V gene, CDR1 is MNHNS and CDR2 is SASEGT. The CDR3 sequence is CASSWGEAHYGYTS. CDR3 in DNA: TGTGCCAGCAGTTGGGGGGAAGCCCACTATGGCTACACCTCC.

About this clonotype: The final CDR3 position lacks the conserved phenylalanine or tryptophan, pointing to a likely read error. The CDR3 DNA sequence: TGTGCCAGCTTACCCCAGGTTCACCGAGAGCAGTACTCC. It codes for CASLPQVHREQYS. This chain joins TRBV12-3 or TRBV12-4 and TRBJ2-7; no definite D call. The CDR3 length is 13 residues. The V and J ends lost 8 bases and 7 bases respectively, with 18 bases between them.

In this sample, this clonotype turned up many times. V gene TRBV2 combines with J gene TRBJ2-7; D tentatively fits TRBD1 or TRBD2 (5 bases each). Between the trimmed V and J ends, which lost 8 bases and 0 bases, there was a span of 14 bases. The CDR3 contains 14 residues. The germline V gene encodes CDR1 SNHLY and CDR2 FYNNEI. In nucleotides, the CDR3 is TGTGCCAGCCGGGACCCAGGTGCCTCCTACGAGCAGTACTTC. It translates to CASRDPGASYEQYF.

A remark on this clonotype: Since a much larger clone is just one base distant, this may be a read error. CDR3 nucleotide sequence: TGTGCCAGCAGCTTAGTCGGGAGGGTGGGAGGTACGCAGTATTTT. This encodes CASSLVGRVGGTQYF. This chain joins TRBV7-6 and TRBJ2-3; the match to TRBD2 covers 8 bases. The V gene's germline CDR1 is SGHVS and CDR2 FNYEAQ. CDR3 length: 15 amino acids. The ends lost 1 base at V and 8 bases at J; junction bases unmatched: 8.

This clonotype appeared many times. The chain uses TRBV2 and TRBJ2-7; D is possibly TRBD1 (6 bases). This CDR3 spans 12 amino acids. Trimming stripped 5 bases from V and 6 bases from J, with 11 bases between. Germline CDR1 SNHLY, CDR2 FYNNEI. The CDR3 nucleotides read TGTGCCAGCAGTACACAGGGCTTCGAGCAGTACTTC. Translation: CASSTQGFEQYF. The whole variable domain, filled in from reference TRBV2 and TRBJ2-7, reads EPEVTQTPSHQVTQMGQEVILRCVPISNHLYFYWYRQILGQKVEFLVSFYNNEISEKSEIFDDQFSVERPDGSNFTLKIRSTKLEDSAMYFCASSTQGFEQYFGPGTRLTVT.

This clonotype is a singleton in its sample. A much larger clone lies one base from this, so it may be a read error. The genes are TRBV11-2 and TRBJ2-7; possible D gene TRBD2, 6 bases. This CDR3 comprises 12 residues. V gave up 5 bases and J gave up 6 bases, with 11 bases separating them. The germline CDR1 and CDR2 sequences are SGHAT and FQNNGV. The CDR3 region is CASSHGGCEQYF. The CDR3, as DNA: TGTGCCAGCAGCCATGGGGGGTGCGAGCAGTACTTC. Based on the CDR3 plus reference TRBV11-2 and TRBJ2-7, the full variable domain is EAGVAQSPRYKIIEKRQSVAFWCNPISGHATLYWYQQILGQGPKLLIQFQNNGVVDDSQLPKDRFSAERLKGVDSTLKIQPAKLEDSAVYLCASSHGGCEQYFGPGTRLTVT.

This clonotype showed up many times. This rearrangement joins TRBV4-3 to TRBJ2-3; tentative D call: TRBD2 (5 bases). Trimming took off 0 bases at V and 5 bases at J, with 6 bases between the two ends. The CDR3 loop spans 13 amino acids. Germline-derived CDR1 and CDR2 are LGHNA and YSLEER. DNA for the CDR3: TGCGCCAGCAGCCAAGAAGGACTAGATACGCAGTATTTT. Translated, it gives CASSQEGLDTQYF.